Below, 13 T cell receptor beta chains from the same sample are listed, as sequenced in a study of shared clonotypes between healthy human individuals. Assay: immunoSEQ multiplex PCR; the TCRdb copy retains only in-frame clones and omits some. The data contain 110,000 or so clones, around two thirds of them singletons. Sequences were obtained from memory CD8+ T cells sorted from blood. As to subset: CD45RO+ cells pooled with CCR7-negative TemRA cells. These receptors originate from a young woman in good health.

The V gene is TRBV4-1, the J gene TRBJ2-5; tentative D call: TRBD2 (6 bases). Trimming shortened V by 4 bases and J by 1 base, and 22 bases separated the two germline ends. The CDR3 is 18 residues long. The germline V gene has CDR1 MGHRA and CDR2 YSYEKL. CDR3 loop: CASSRGLWGGPGQETQYF. The DNA of the CDR3 is TGCGCCAGCAGCCGAGGACTATGGGGCGGACCGGGCCAAGAGACCCAGTACTTC.

This chain uses TRBV6-5 with TRBJ2-7; TRBD2 agrees at 7 bases. The CDR3 is made up of 15 amino acids. V lost 0 bases, J lost 4 bases, and 6 bases stayed unmatched. Germline V lookup: CDR1 MNHEY, CDR2 SVGAGI. CDR3 in DNA: TGTGCCAGCAGTTACTCTTGGAGCGGGAATTACGAGCAGTACTTC. It yields the protein CASSYSWSGNYEQYF.

The genes are TRBV7-9 and TRBJ2-5; D is possibly TRBD2 (6 bases). Gene TRBJ2-7 matches the end of the DNA better, so the J call may be wrong. The CDR3 is 14 amino acids. The germline gives CDR1 SEHNR, CDR2 FQNEAQ (reference sequence). CDR3 coding DNA: TGTGCCAGCAGCCCCATTGGAGGGGACTACGAGCAGTACTTC. Its translation: CASSPIGGDYEQYF.

The J gene is TRBJ2-1, the V gene TRBV7-8, with TRBD1 identical over 11 bases. The V segment lost 7 bases and the J segment 4 bases; nucleotides outside the gene matches: 12. The CDR3 is 17 residues long. In germline, CDR1 is SGHVS, CDR2 FQNEAQ. The CDR3 spells CASTNTDRGRGYNEQFF. The CDR3 DNA reads TGTGCCAGCACCAACACGGACAGGGGGCGTGGGTACAATGAGCAGTTCTTC.

V gene TRBV4-2 combines with J gene TRBJ2-2; D is possibly TRBD2 (6 bases). Trimming shortened V by 0 bases and J by 5 bases, and 7 bases separated the two germline ends. The CDR3 totals 14 residues. Germline-derived CDR1 and CDR2 are LGHNA and YNFKEQ. CDR3 coding DNA: TGTGCCAGCAGCCAAGAACTAGCTACCGGGGAGCTGTTTTTT. This gives the protein CASSQELATGELFF.

This CDR3 is CASSERASGAGSTDTQYF. The CDR3 bases are TGTGCCAGCAGTGAACGGGCTAGCGGAGCGGGGAGCACAGATACGCAGTATTTT. This chain uses TRBV6-1 with TRBJ2-3; 7 nucleotides agree with TRBD2. Trimming removed 2 bases from V and 0 bases from J; junction bases left unmatched: 11. Germline lookup yields CDR1 MNHNS and CDR2 SASEGT. This CDR3 has 18 amino acids.

This chain links TRBV6-1 with TRBJ1-2; D uncertain. V lost 1 base and J 0 bases, leaving 12 bases between the germline ends. Germline V gene lookup returns CDR1 MNHNS and CDR2 SASEGT. This CDR3 region has 16 residues. The CDR3 nucleotides read TGTGCCAGCAGTGAAGGGGTCAGCCCAGCTAACTATGGCTACACCTTC. This translates into CASSEGVSPANYGYTF.

The chain couples TRBV10-3 to TRBJ2-7, with D perhaps being TRBD1 or TRBD2 (5 bases each). The CDR3 is 14 amino acids. Trimming took 3 bases from V and 3 from J, leaving 12 bases between them. Germline assignment: CDR1 ENHRY and CDR2 SYGVKD. CDR3 bases: TGTGCCATCAGTGATACAGGAGGTAGCTACGAGCAGTACTTC. Protein: CAISDTGGSYEQYF.

V gene TRBV4-1 combines with J gene TRBJ1-2, with TRBD1 matching over 10 bases. The V and J ends lost 0 bases and 4 bases, in that order; junction bases with no gene match: 5. This CDR3 contains 16 residues. Germline CDR1 and CDR2: MGHRA and YSYEKL. The CDR3 bases are TGCGCCAGCAGCCAAGATCCGGGGACAGGGGCCTATGGCTACACCTTC. This sequence encodes CASSQDPGTGAYGYTF.

This chain links TRBV7-9 with TRBJ1-1, with TRBD1 as a possible D gene (5 bases). CDR3 size: 16 residues. The V end was cut by 5 bases, the J end by 4 bases, with 20 bases between. Germline lookup yields CDR1 SEHNR and CDR2 FQNEAQ (reference sequence). The CDR3 DNA sequence: TGTGCCAGCAGCACTAAGACAGACACACCCCTCACTGAAGCTTTCTTT. Translation gives CASSTKTDTPLTEAFF.

As for this clone: Only one base separates this from a far larger clonotype, so it likely reflects a read error. The J gene is TRBJ2-5, the V gene TRBV6-1, with 9 nucleotides matching TRBD2. The CDR3 spans 15 residues. Germline CDR1 is MNHNS and CDR2 is SASEGT. This chain's CDR3 is CASSEWTSAQGTQYF. CDR3 nucleotides: TGTGCCAGCAGTGAATGGACTAGCGCTCAAGGGACCCAGTACTTC.

This clone was observed many times. The chain recombines TRBV25-1 with TRBJ2-1; D possibly uses TRBD1 or TRBD2 (5 bases each). The CDR3 has 12 residues. Germline V lookup: CDR1 MGHDK, CDR2 SYGVNS. V dropped 5 bases and J dropped 6 bases, with 8 bases sitting between them. The DNA of the CDR3 is TGTGCCAGCAGTAACGGGACCAATGAGCAGTTCTTC. Protein: CASSNGTNEQFF.

The chain's CDR3 is CASSTPGTGGLFF. CDR3 nucleotides: TGTGCCAGCAGCACCCCCGGGACAGGCGGACTGTTTTTT. This sequence joins TRBV7-6 and TRBJ1-4; 8 nucleotides match TRBD1. This CDR3 comprises 13 residues. Trimming took 5 bases from V and 13 from J; bases not matched to a gene: 9. From germline, CDR1 is SGHVS and CDR2 FNYEAQ.